The T cell receptor beta chain under discussion was sequenced for a study of shared clonotypes between healthy human individuals. Looking at the study overall: Plates per donor: three CD4 naive, three CD4 memory, two CD8 naive, one CD8 memory. Broader study findings: Shared clonotypes across all four donors exceeded non-shared ones in generation probability. Among a few donors, about 5% of naive CD4 clonotypes were found in common.

Replicate PCRs for sorted subsets used approximately 220 ng DNA; this equaled 25,000 to 35,000 T cell genomes. The method was immunoSEQ multiplex PCR; TCRdb's version includes in-frame clones alone and lacks a portion of them. The sample lists hundreds of thousands of clones, just over 95% seen once, with less than 0.25% in the top ten. The CDR3 length is 14 residues. V shed 5 bases and J 7 bases; nucleotides not matched to a gene: 9. Germline V gene lookup returns CDR1 SEHNR and CDR2 FQNEAQ (reference sequence). It was CD45RO-negative cells, positively selected for CCR7, that made up naive CD8 cells, with terminally differentiated effector memory CD45RA+ cells excluded. As for this clone: Its antigen is not known.

Sequenced material: naive CD8+ T cells sorted from blood. This chain uses TRBV7-9 with TRBJ1-1; 8 bases agree with TRBD1. This TCR was recovered from a man aged 30 to 39 in good health. This chain's CDR3 is CASSPGTGGYEAFF. The CDR3 nucleotides are TGTGCCAGCAGCCCCGGGACAGGCGGTTATGAAGCTTTCTTT.